The entry that follows covers one T cell receptor beta chain sequence. Its antigen is undetermined. The sample is drawn from a study of T cells in localized non-small cell lung cancer. Study-wide results and caveats: Heterogeneity within the tumor remains possible, as just one region underwent sequencing.

Measured with immunoSEQ multiplex PCR; TCRdb has only the in-frame clones, and not every one. The data hold 20,000 to 30,000 clones, with around 93% observed a single time. The CDR3 length is 15 residues. Per germline, CDR1 SGHTA and CDR2 FQGTGA. Trimming cost V 3 bases and J 4 bases, with 12 bases left between them. J is TRBJ2-2 and V is TRBV7-3, with D uncertain. This TCR came from a female donor over 55 with stage II squamous cell lung carcinoma. The sequencing here drew on peripheral blood, taken before any cancer treatment. Here the CDR3 reads CASSFAERGTGELFF. The CDR3 DNA reads TGTGCCAGCAGCTTTGCGGAAAGAGGCACCGGGGAGCTGTTTTTT.